The present T cell receptor (beta chain) was sequenced within a study of blood T cell repertoires in COVID-19. Across the whole study: Samples of COVID-19 (acute and convalescent) were obtained from the United States, Italy and Spain. The analysed material was cDNA or gDNA that came from T cells, B-cell-depleted T cells, or PBMCs.

Enrolled during active infection, Seattle patients were then followed longitudinally. In germline, CDR1 is LGHNA, CDR2 YNFKEQ. Trimming stripped 1 base from V and 7 bases from J, with 20 bases between. CDR3 size: 17 residues. As originally analysed: For nucleated cells, counts were estimated from reference gene primer amplification. Some clones are missing from TCRdb's copy, which holds only in-frame ones; the method was immunoSEQ multiplex PCR. The DNA was the basis for D and trimming; V, J and clone size are from that table. The profile covers about 97,000 clones, with almost 90% appearing a single time and just over 2% taken by the ten largest.

The chain joins TRBV4-2 to TRBJ2-1, with TRBD1 as a possible D gene (5 bases). The sequence was collected from a man aged 45 to 65 with COVID-19, enrolled during active disease. The specimen sequenced was peripheral blood. The CDR3 sequence is CASSQAVLTQGGNEQFF. The DNA of the CDR3 is TGTGCCAGCAGCCAAGCCGTTTTGACCCAGGGTGGGAATGAGCAGTTCTTC.